A single TCR beta chain is shown here with its context. The data derive from a study of blood T cell repertoires in COVID-19. At the level of the study: Acute and convalescent COVID-19 specimens originated in the United States, Italy and Spain.

The method was immunoSEQ multiplex PCR; TCRdb's version includes in-frame clones alone and lacks a portion of them. This sample has under 200,000 clones; 80% to 85% occur once, and the top ten carry about 2.7%. Sequencing was carried out using peripheral blood. This sequence originates from a human donor with acute or convalescent COVID-19. The donor label of this sample is uncertain.

In DNA form, the CDR3 reads TGTGCCAGCAGTTCAGAGGGGGTAGATACGCAGTATTTT. This translates into CASSSEGVDTQYF. The J gene is TRBJ2-3, the V gene TRBV6-6; D is possibly TRBD1 (6 bases). The CDR3 is made up of 13 amino acids. In germline, CDR1 is MNHNY, CDR2 SVGAGI (reference sequence). V was trimmed by 4 bases and J by 5 bases, leaving 10 bases between them.